This TCR beta chain was documented in a study of blood T cell repertoires in COVID-19 (dated by TCRdb to about 2020). Broadly, across the study: Collaborator samples came from the United States, Italy and Spain and covered acute and convalescent phases of COVID-19. Subjects who had been exposed to COVID-19, were actively infected with it, or had recovered from it provided the deeply sampled blood TCRbeta repertoires that made up the dataset. Sample metadata almost always included a de-identified subject ID, COVID-19 status, age in years and sex. The material from the prospective study consisted of cDNA or gDNA derived from T cells, B-cell-depleted T cells, or PBMCs. HLA class I and class II types, where available, came from metadata supplied by the sample provider rather than from assay-based typing. The samples were drawn from two sources: the first 160 participants of the ongoing ImmuneRACE study, and some 1,300 subjects contributed by 6 global collaborators. The repertoires were released in a freely available public database intended as a resource for research on the immune response to SARS-CoV-2. The study at large found these results: How much clinical and demographic metadata was included differed by source and by participant, and the metadata was provided uncurated.

The immunoSEQ Assay, a bias-controlled multiplex PCR, was used to amplify TCRbeta CDR3 regions from genomic DNA. Concerning the study's data processing: The number of nucleated cells in each sample was estimated by amplification of reference gene primers within the assay. Sequence reads were collapsed and filtered to measure the absolute abundance of every unique TCRbeta CDR3 rearrangement. Productive Simpson clonality was computed per sample as the square root of Simpson's diversity index over productive rearrangements. TCRdb's version of the immuneACCESS table is confined to in-frame rearrangements and falls short of the full clone set. An unresolved V gene accounts for under half of the shortfall where checked; the remainder is of unknown origin. V and J calls and clone size are given by that table; D and trimming were obtained from the DNA. The sample table lists a few hundred thousand clones, about 88% of them with a count of one. The ten top clones hold about 12% of the sample.

Collaborating institutions collected whole blood in K2EDTA tubes following their own protocols. Collaborator samples were shipped for TCRbeta analysis as frozen whole blood, isolated PBMCs, or DNA extracted from either sample type. To note about this clone: Its specific antigen is unknown. No qualities accompany the bases; no much larger clone lies one base away.

CDR1 is given as SGHAT and CDR2 as FQDESV, both from the germline V gene (reference sequence). Cut back by 1 base and 4 bases, the V and J ends lie 11 bases apart. The CDR3, cysteine through phenylalanine, is 14 amino acids long. The retained sequence is limited to the CDR3, 42 bases, with the frame set at the first base. The chain uses TRBV11-1 and TRBJ2-7, with TRBD1 as a weak D call on 5 bases. The clonotype originates from a woman aged 55-75 years with acute or convalescent COVID-19. Material: peripheral blood. The DNA reads TGTGCCAGCAGCTTAGGTCAGGGTTTGTACGAGCAGTACTTC. This yields the protein CASSLGQGLYEQYF.